A selection of T cell receptor beta chains follows, all from one sample in a study of cytomegalovirus exposure and HLA in healthy donors. Produced via immunoSEQ multiplex PCR; TCRdb's table is partial and in-frame only. Of 180,000 or so clones in the sample, roughly 85% were seen once. The sequenced sample was PBMCs. The receptors originated from a man aged 18 to 30 in good health and CMV-seropositive. Each CDR3 is given with its conserved first and last residue. D genes are given only for firm matches. Part of the rows lack a size; the others show once, few, many or a class for expanded clones.

clone_size	v_call	d_call	j_call	cdr3_nt	cdr3_aa
-	TRBV19	-	TRBJ1-4	TGTGCCAGTAGTGGCGGGAGTCAACCTAATGAAAAACTGTTTTTT	CASSGGSQPNEKLFF
-	TRBV15	-	TRBJ2-5	TGTGCCACCAGCAGCCGGGGGGAGACCCAGTACTTC	CATSSRGETQYF
-	TRBV25-1	-	TRBJ2-7	TGTGCCAGCAGTGAGAACGGGGGCTCCTACGAGCAGTACTTC	CASSENGGSYEQYF
-	TRBV5-1	-	TRBJ2-7	TGCGCCAGCAGCTTGGTGGCAGTCTCCTACGAGCAGTACTTC	CASSLVAVSYEQYF
-	TRBV19	-	TRBJ2-5	TGTGCCAGTAGTACCTTGGGGGGTTGGCGGGACCCCAAAGAGACCCAGTACTTC	CASSTLGGWRDPKETQYF
-	TRBV18	-	TRBJ2-2	TGTGCCAGCTCACCGTGGGAGGACACCGGGGAGCTGTTTTTT	CASSPWEDTGELFF
once	TRBV4-1	-	TRBJ2-7	TGCGCCAGCAGTCCGGGGACACGCTACGAGCAGTACTTC	CASSPGTRYEQYF
-	TRBV9	TRBD1	TRBJ1-2	TGTGCCAGCAGCGTAGGGGTACAGGGGTACTATGGCTACACCTTC	CASSVGVQGYYGYTF
many	TRBV27	-	TRBJ1-5	TGTGCCAGCAGCCATCGGGATAGCAATCAGCCCCAGCATTTT	CASSHRDSNQPQHF
-	TRBV6-5	TRBD1	TRBJ1-4	TGTGCCAGCAGTTACGGGACAGCTTCCGAAAAACTGTTTTTT	CASSYGTASEKLFF
-	TRBV7-8	TRBD1	TRBJ1-2	TGTGCCAGCAGCCTTACCCCGACAGGGACTGGCTACACCTTC	CASSLTPTGTGYTF